One and the same sample provided the 17 T cell receptor beta chains below, sequenced in a study of OX40 agonist ivuxolimab in advanced cancers. Receptors were amplified or captured by the immunoSEQ multiplex PCR assay. In TCRdb, the immuneACCESS table is reduced to in-frame sequences with V and J assigned. These tables do not hold every clone; where another copy was compared, an unresolved V gene accounts for under half, and the others remain unexplained. Here the sample has around 18,000 clones; 87% occur a single time. About 32% of the sample lies in the top ten. The sample here was CD4+ or CD8+ T cells sorted from blood, taken in a trial of the OX40 agonist ivuxolimab. The receptor source for this set is an adult with an advanced solid tumor such as melanoma, head and neck, liver or kidney cancer.

The J gene is TRBJ2-7, the V gene TRBV9; 10 bases fit TRBD1. Trimming took 0 bases from V and 4 from J; bases not matched to a gene: 10. Germline V gene sequence: CDR1 SGDLS, CDR2 YYNGEE. This CDR3 is 17 amino acids long. Here the CDR3 reads CASSVDSTGTGDYEQYF. The CDR3 coding sequence is TGTGCCAGCAGCGTAGACTCGACCGGGACAGGGGATTACGAGCAGTACTTC. Looking up the rest from reference TRBV9 and TRBJ2-7 gives the full variable domain: DSGVTQTPKHLITATGQRVTLRCSPRSGDLSVYWYQQSLDQGLQFLIQYYNGEERAKGNILERFSAQQFPDLHSELNLSSLELGDSALYFCASSVDSTGTGDYEQYFGPGTRLTVT.

The chain recombines TRBV7-6 with TRBJ2-7; D unresolved. V was shortened by 2 bases and J by 0 bases, with 5 bases between the two germline ends. Germline CDR1 is SGHVS and CDR2 is FNYEAQ. The CDR3 covers 13 residues. CDR3 sequence (DNA): TGTGCCAGCAGCTTACAGAGCTCCTACGAGCAGTACTTC. It yields the protein CASSLQSSYEQYF.

This clone was counted a single time. J is TRBJ2-3 and V is TRBV9, with TRBD2 matching 11 bases. J gave up 0 bases and V 4 bases, and 4 bases lay outside the gene matches. CDR3 length: 16 amino acids. Germline lookup yields CDR1 SGDLS and CDR2 YYNGEE. The CDR3 is CASSLTSGTSTDTQYF. The DNA for the CDR3 is TGTGCCAGCAGCCTGACTAGCGGGACTAGCACAGATACGCAGTATTTT.

V and J are TRBV6-5 and TRBJ2-2; the match to TRBD2 covers 7 bases. V lost 8 bases to trimming and J lost 0 bases; unmatched junction nucleotides: 6. Germline assignment: CDR1 MNHEY and CDR2 SVGAGI. This CDR3 is built from 15 residues. The DNA of the CDR3 is TGTGCCAGCCGTCTTACTAGCGCGAACACCGGGGAGCTGTTTTTT. Translating gives CASRLTSANTGELFF.

The V gene is TRBV20-1, the J gene TRBJ1-2; D not certain. This CDR3 is 11 amino acids long. Trimming pared 1 base from V and 6 bases from J, leaving 6 bases between. Germline V lookup: CDR1 DFQATT, CDR2 SNEGSKA (reference sequence). The DNA for the CDR3 is TGCAGTGCTAGAGCCGGGAATGGCTACACCTTC. Its translation: CSARAGNGYTF.

This chain uses TRBV7-8 with TRBJ2-3, with D perhaps matching TRBD2 (6 bases). This CDR3 spans 15 amino acids. The germline gives CDR1 SGHVS, CDR2 FQNEAQ. V gave up 5 bases and J gave up 5 bases, with 17 bases separating them. The CDR3 region is CASSLLGGGVDTQYF. The DNA for the CDR3 is TGTGCCAGCAGCCTACTTGGGGGAGGAGTAGATACGCAGTATTTT. Full variable domain (missing parts from reference TRBV7-8 and TRBJ2-3): GAGVSQSPRYKVAKRGQDVALRCDPISGHVSLFWYQQALGQGPEFLTYFQNEAQLDKSGLPSDRFFAERPEGSVSTLKIQRTQQEDSAVYLCASSLLGGGVDTQYFGPGTRLTVL.

This clone was picked up a small number of times. This chain links TRBV30 with TRBJ1-2, with D perhaps matching TRBD1 (5 bases). CDR1 GTSNPN and CDR2 SVGIG come from the germline V gene (reference sequence). V was pared by 0 bases and J by 5 bases, with 13 bases between. The CDR3 loop spans 14 amino acids. In DNA, the CDR3 is TGTGCCTGGAGTGTTGGAGACAGAATTTATGGCTACACCTTC. As protein: CAWSVGDRIYGYTF.

This clone has a handful of counts. The CDR3 protein is CASSPMGARGYTF. As DNA, the CDR3 is TGTGCCAGCAGCCCCATGGGGGCGCGGGGCTACACCTTC. The genes are TRBV11-2 and TRBJ1-2, with a possible D match to TRBD1 (6 bases). Germline loops: CDR1 SGHAT, CDR2 FQNNGV. V was shortened by 5 bases and J by 8 bases, with 15 bases between the two germline ends. The CDR3 has 13 residues.

The rearrangement uses TRBV29-1 and TRBJ2-1; D unresolved. V dropped 5 bases and J dropped 2 bases, with 4 bases sitting between them. The CDR3 runs 11 residues. The V gene's germline CDR1 is SQVTM and CDR2 ANQGSEA. In DNA, the CDR3 is TGCAGCGTTATCACCTACAATGAGCAGTTCTTC. Encoded protein: CSVITYNEQFF.

The CDR3 DNA is TGTGCCAGCAGCTTAGCGATAGGGGGCACTGAAGCTTTCTTT. It is translated as CASSLAIGGTEAFF. The V and J genes are TRBV7-9 and TRBJ1-1; TRBD1 might be the D (6 bases). The germline V gene has CDR1 SEHNR and CDR2 FQNEAQ (reference sequence). The ends were cut back, 0 bases at V and 4 bases at J, with 9 bases in the middle. The CDR3 is made up of 14 amino acids.

This sequence joins TRBV10-3 and TRBJ2-4; D remains ambiguous. In germline, CDR1 is ENHRY, CDR2 SYGVKD. The germline V and J ends were trimmed by 0 bases and 7 bases, with 1 base remaining between them. The CDR3 covers 11 residues. The CDR3 reads CAISESNIQYF. The CDR3 DNA reads TGTGCCATCAGTGAGTCTAACATTCAGTACTTC.

This clone is a singleton in its sample. The chain links TRBV6-5 to TRBJ1-1; a possible D gene is TRBD1 (6 bases). Germline V gene data show CDR1 as MNHEY and CDR2 as SVGAGI. V gave up 1 base and J gave up 1 base, with 10 bases separating them. CDR3 length: 15 residues. As DNA, the CDR3 is TGTGCCAGCAGTTACTTGACAGGCCGGAACACTGAAGCTTTCTTT. Translated: CASSYLTGRNTEAFF.

Only a few counts were recorded for this clone. This chain uses TRBV9 with TRBJ2-7; possibly TRBD2 for D (6 bases). V gave up 0 bases and J gave up 4 bases, with 17 bases separating them. The CDR3 sequence is 16 residues long. Looked up from germline, CDR1 is SGDLS and CDR2 is YYNGEE. The CDR3, as DNA: TGTGCCAGCAGCGTAGGAGTGGTCGCGGGAACTTACGAGCAGTACTTC. As protein: CASSVGVVAGTYEQYF.

V gene TRBV6-5 combines with J gene TRBJ2-1; no clear D. The CDR3 loop spans 16 amino acids. Trimming left V 4 bases short and J 1 base short, with 14 bases between. The germline V gene has CDR1 MNHEY and CDR2 SVGAGI. Written as DNA, the CDR3 is TGTGCCAGCAGTTTAAGGGCGACATTATCCTACAATGAGCAGTTCTTC. Protein: CASSLRATLSYNEQFF.

The chain joins TRBV14 to TRBJ2-5, with D possibly being TRBD1 (5 bases). The J call may be wrong; the DNA end is better matched by TRBJ2-7. Germline CDR1 SGHDN, CDR2 FVKESK. This CDR3 is 13 amino acids long. CDR3 protein: CASSQSRVYEQYF. As DNA, the CDR3 is TGTGCCAGCAGCCAGAGCAGGGTCTACGAGCAGTACTTC.

In the case of this clone: The DNA is omitted, as the CDR3 cannot be located on it reliably, and the CDR3 follows TCRdb's listing. The chain combines TRBV29-1 with TRBJ2-1; the D segment call TRBD2 is taken from the table without a DNA check. The CDR3 sequence runs 10 residues, both termini included. From germline, CDR1 is SQVTM and CDR2 ANQGSEA. This CDR3 reads CSVLEKEQFF.

The chain couples TRBV7-9 to TRBJ1-5, with D maybe TRBD1 (5 bases). The germline CDR1 and CDR2 sequences are SEHNR and FQNEAQ (reference sequence). The CDR3 consists of 13 residues. V lost 3 bases and J 5 bases, leaving 8 bases between the germline ends. Here the CDR3 reads CASSFQGYQPQHF. As DNA, the CDR3 is TGTGCCAGCAGCTTCCAGGGATATCAGCCCCAGCATTTT.